What follows is one TCR beta chain and its context. The data originate from a study of blood T cell repertoires in COVID-19. Turning to the study itself: From the United States, Italy and Spain came samples of acute and convalescent COVID-19. PBMCs, B-cell-depleted T cells, or T cells provided the cDNA or gDNA that made up the material.

Original analysis: Cell counts per sample came from amplifying reference gene primers. Generated by immunoSEQ multiplex PCR, the TCRdb table keeps only in-frame clones and is missing some. That table gives V, J and clone size, and the DNA gave D and trimming. Counted here are 30,000 to 35,000 clones, 70% to 80% occurring once; the ten biggest clones make up roughly a third. Looked up from germline, CDR1 is SGHTA and CDR2 is FQGTGA. J lost 2 bases, V lost 3 bases, and 4 bases had no gene match. The CDR3 runs to 16 residues. The sequenced sample consisted of peripheral blood. The source of this sequence is an elderly man with acute or convalescent COVID-19. The chain is built from TRBV7-3 and TRBJ2-6; 7 positions match TRBD1. The CDR3 reads CASSLDGQAGANVLTF. CDR3 nucleotide sequence: TGTGCCAGCAGCTTGGACGGACAGGCTGGGGCCAACGTCCTGACTTTC.